Included here is one T cell receptor (beta chain) sequence, with context. Its antigen is undetermined. The V gene lost 8 bases and the J gene lost 3 bases, with 16 bases spanning the gap. Germline V CDR1 and CDR2: LGHDT, YNNKEL (reference sequence). CDR3 length: 15 amino acids. This sample is drawn from a study of Graves' ophthalmopathy and Graves' hyperthyroidism. The overall study: Prior to any treatment, peripheral blood was collected at the time of initial diagnosis. General study results and limits: Using a 13-signature model, the authors split ophthalmopathy from stable hyperthyroidism, with roughly 90% sensitivity and roughly 83% specificity.

Transcripts of RNA were the source for amplifying TCR beta CDR3 regions. Second-round multiplex PCR came after first-round RT-PCR with HTBI primers. TCRdb redid the calling of the multiplex PCR reads with MiXCR, one entry per CDR3 protein. The table shows 620,000 or so distinct CDR3 sequences, with about 20% occurring only once. The authors defined stable hyperthyroidism as no ophthalmopathy within 18 months of follow-up. PBMCs were isolated from a roughly 9.3 ml sample of fresh peripheral blood. The material sequenced was peripheral blood. The chain has TRBV3-1 and TRBJ2-2; possibly TRBD1 or TRBD2 for D (5 bases each). This receptor was taken from a woman aged 18-29 years with stable Graves' hyperthyroidism. Some clones in this sample may be carry-over from other donors' samples. The CDR3 protein is CASGNRDGYTGELFF. CDR3 coding DNA: TGTGCCAGCGGAAACCGGGACGGATACACCGGGGAGCTGTTTTTT.